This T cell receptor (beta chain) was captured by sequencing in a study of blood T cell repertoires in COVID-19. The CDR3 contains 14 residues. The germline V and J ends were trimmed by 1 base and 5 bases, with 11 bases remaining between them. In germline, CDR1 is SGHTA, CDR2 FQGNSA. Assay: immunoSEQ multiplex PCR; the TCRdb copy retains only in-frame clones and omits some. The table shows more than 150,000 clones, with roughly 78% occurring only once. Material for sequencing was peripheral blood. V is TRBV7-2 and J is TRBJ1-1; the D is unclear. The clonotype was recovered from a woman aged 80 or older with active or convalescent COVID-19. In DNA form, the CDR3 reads TGTGCCAGCAGCTTAGGGTCGTCGGGGACTGAAGCTTTCTTT. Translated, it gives CASSLGSSGTEAFF.